Listed here are 15 T cell receptor beta chains from one sample, sequenced in a study of blood T cell repertoires in COVID-19. The protocol was immunoSEQ multiplex PCR, while the TCRdb copy is restricted to in-frame clones and leaves out a portion. The sample lists some 62,000 clones, roughly nine tenths occurring once. Sequences were obtained from peripheral blood. The receptors come from a woman aged 55-75 years with COVID-19, enrolled during active disease.

The chain carries TRBV20-1 and TRBJ2-7, with a possible D match to TRBD2 (5 bases). V dropped 3 bases and J dropped 6 bases, with 12 bases sitting between them. CDR1 and CDR2 from the germline V gene are DFQATT and SNEGSKA (reference sequence). The CDR3 extends over 12 amino acids. CDR3 nucleotide sequence: TGCAGTGCTAGTTCGAGGGCGGGCGAGCAGTACTTC. Encoded protein: CSASSRAGEQYF.

This clone was found once. This chain connects TRBV19 to TRBJ2-1; 7 bases map to TRBD2. Per the germline V gene, CDR1 is LNHDA and CDR2 is SQIVND (reference sequence). This CDR3 is 15 amino acids long. V was pared by 7 bases and J by 1 base, with 7 bases of the junction left unmatched. The CDR3 sequence: CASTHSGTSYNEQFF. The CDR3 DNA reads TGTGCCAGTACCCACAGCGGGACGTCCTACAATGAGCAGTTCTTC. Supplemented by reference TRBV19 and TRBJ2-1, the full variable domain reads DGGITQSPKYLFRKEGQNVTLSCEQNLNHDAMYWYRQDPGQGLRLIYYSQIVNDFQKGDIAEGYSVSREKKESFPLTVTSAQKNPTAFYLCASTHSGTSYNEQFFGPGTRLTVL.

The rearrangement joins TRBV5-1 to TRBJ1-4; 9 bases are a match to TRBD1. Germline CDR1 is SGHRS and CDR2 is YFSETQ. The CDR3 contains 14 residues. V trimming: 1 base; J trimming: 8 bases; junction bases outside the gene matches: 3. The CDR3 DNA sequence: TGCGCCAGCAGCTTGACAGGGGGCCGGGAAAAACTGTTTTTT. It yields the protein CASSLTGGREKLFF.

The chain couples TRBV6-4 to TRBJ2-3; the D is unclear. CDR3 length: 15 amino acids. The V gene lost 2 bases and the J gene lost 0 bases, with 9 bases spanning the gap. Per the germline V gene, CDR1 is MRHNA and CDR2 is SNTAGT. CDR3 bases: TGTGCCAGCAGTGACGTTTTTGGCAGCACAGATACGCAGTATTTT. Translated: CASSDVFGSTDTQYF.

The rearrangement uses TRBV11-3 and TRBJ1-1, with D possibly being TRBD1 (6 bases). The CDR3 covers 13 residues. Germline V gene data show CDR1 as SGHNT and CDR2 as YENEEA. Trimming shortened V by 4 bases and J by 10 bases, and 16 bases separated the two germline ends. The CDR3 here is CASSWKGGIGAFF. The CDR3 coding sequence is TGTGCCAGCAGCTGGAAGGGGGGGATTGGAGCTTTCTTT.

The table lists this clone with a few counts. This chain connects TRBV6-4 to TRBJ2-2; 7 bases fit TRBD1. The length of the CDR3 is 17 residues. Germline V gene lookup returns CDR1 MRHNA and CDR2 SNTAGT. The V segment lost 5 bases and the J segment 2 bases; nucleotides outside the gene matches: 11. The CDR3 DNA follows: TGTGCCAGCAGTAGACAGGGTCAATACCCTAACACCGGGGAGCTGTTTTTT. It translates to CASSRQGQYPNTGELFF.

The chain is built from TRBV24-1 and TRBJ1-2; perhaps TRBD1 as D (6 bases). There are 12 residues in the CDR3. Germline CDR1 is KGHDR and CDR2 is SFDVKD. The V gene lost 4 bases and the J gene lost 10 bases, with 12 bases spanning the gap. The CDR3 DNA is TGTGCCACCAGTGAACCCGGACAGAACTACACCTTC. Protein product: CATSEPGQNYTF.

The rearrangement links TRBV3-1 (or the pseudogene TRBV3-2) to TRBJ1-5; 8 bases are shared with TRBD1. This CDR3 has 17 residues. CDR1 and CDR2 from the germline V gene are LGHDT and YNNKEL (reference sequence). Unmatched junction bases numbered 10, after V lost 2 bases and J lost 4 bases. CDR3 residues: CASSQSGQGVGNQPQHF. In DNA, the CDR3 is TGTGCCAGCAGCCAATCCGGACAGGGAGTTGGGAATCAGCCCCAGCATTTT.

V and J are TRBV7-9 and TRBJ2-3; 11 nucleotides agree with TRBD2. CDR3 length: 16 residues. Germline trimming cut 2 bases from V and 4 bases from J; bases unmatched to any gene: 5. CDR1 and CDR2 from the germline V gene are SEHNR and FQNEAQ (reference sequence). For the CDR3, the DNA is TGTGCCAGCAGCTTATGGTTAGCGGGAGGGGCAGATACGCAGTATTTT. This codes for CASSLWLAGGADTQYF.

The chain carries TRBV11-2 and TRBJ2-7, with unresolved D. Between the trimmed V and J ends, which lost 5 bases and 0 bases, there was a span of 5 bases. The length of the CDR3 is 12 residues. Germline CDR1 is SGHAT and CDR2 is FQNNGV. The CDR3 protein is CASSLSSYEQYF. CDR3 in DNA: TGTGCCAGCAGCCTAAGCTCCTACGAGCAGTACTTC.

The chain carries TRBV3-1 (or the pseudogene TRBV3-2) and TRBJ2-7; 9 bases are a match to TRBD2. The V segment lost 1 base and the J segment 3 bases; nucleotides outside the gene matches: 4. The germline V gene encodes CDR1 LGHDT and CDR2 YNNKEL (reference sequence). This CDR3 comprises 15 residues. The CDR3, as DNA: TGTGCCAGCAGCCAAGGACTAGCGGACCGCTACGAGCAGTACTTC. Its translation is CASSQGLADRYEQYF.

CDR3: CAWSTQGFETQYF. The CDR3 nucleotides read TGTGCCTGGAGTACGCAGGGGTTCGAGACCCAGTACTTC. V is TRBV30 and J is TRBJ2-5, with D possibly matching TRBD1 (6 bases). The CDR3 has 13 residues. Germline V CDR1 and CDR2: GTSNPN, SVGIG (reference sequence). The V end was cut by 2 bases, the J end by 5 bases, with 12 bases between.

The chain couples TRBV18 to TRBJ2-7; 11 bases match TRBD2. The CDR3 has 17 amino acids. Germline trimming cut 5 bases from V and 4 bases from J; bases unmatched to any gene: 13. Germline V gene lookup returns CDR1 KGHSH and CDR2 LQKENI. The CDR3 DNA reads as TGTGCCAGCTCAGCCCTACTAACCGGGACTAGCGGTTACGAGCAGTACTTC. This encodes CASSALLTGTSGYEQYF.

The CDR3 spells CASSLIQGDGYTF. The CDR3 coding sequence is TGTGCCAGCAGCTTAATACAGGGTGATGGCTACACCTTC. The chain is built from TRBV7-9 and TRBJ1-2; D is possibly TRBD1 (6 bases). V was cut by 2 bases and J by 6 bases, with 10 bases left in between. Per germline, CDR1 SEHNR and CDR2 FQNEAQ (reference sequence). The CDR3 has 13 residues.

The chain employs TRBV6-5 and TRBJ1-2; 7 bases line up with TRBD1. CDR1 and CDR2 from the germline V gene are MNHEY and SVGAGI. V gave up 2 bases and J gave up 5 bases; unmatched junction bases: 5. CDR3 length: 14 amino acids. The DNA of the CDR3 is TGTGCCAGCAGTTACCGGACAGGAGGGTATGGCTACACCTTC. Encoded protein: CASSYRTGGYGYTF.